The 30 T cell receptor beta chains given below trace back to one sample, sequenced in a study of metastatic and nonmetastatic thyroid tumors. Patients had received no treatment of any kind before thyroid surgery. TCRdb reprocessed the PCR reads via MiXCR. The profile covers more than 90,000 clones, with roughly 12% appearing a single time and about 11% taken by the ten largest. The sequenced material came from blood. The receptors stem from a female donor with papillary thyroid cancer or a benign thyroid nodule (not recorded which). Some clones in this sample may be carry-over from other donors' samples.

This clone was recorded many times. V and J are TRBV5-4 and TRBJ2-7; D may be TRBD1 (5 bases). From germline, CDR1 is SGHNT and CDR2 YYREEE (reference sequence). This CDR3 comprises 12 residues. V shed 1 base and J shed 6 bases, with 8 bases lying between them. Here the CDR3 reads CASSLRGGEQYF. In nucleotides, the CDR3 is TGTGCCAGCAGCTTGAGGGGCGGCGAGCAGTACTTC.

This clone was counted ten times or more. The V call is TRBV6-2 or TRBV6-3, the J call TRBJ2-1, with 7 positions matching TRBD1. J was trimmed by 1 base and V by 8 bases; bases with no gene match: 5. The germline V gene has CDR1 MNHEY and CDR2 SVGEGT. This CDR3 region has 14 residues. The DNA of the CDR3 is TGTGCCAGCCGCCCACAGGGGTCCTACAATGAGCAGTTCTTC. Its translation: CASRPQGSYNEQFF.

This clone has ten or more counts. V is TRBV4-1 and J is TRBJ2-3, with TRBD2 as a possible D gene (5 bases). CDR3 length equals 12 residues. In germline, CDR1 is MGHRA, CDR2 YSYEKL. The V end lost 5 bases, the J end lost 3 bases, and 6 bases lay between the germline ends. The CDR3 DNA sequence: TGCGCCAGCAGCGAGGGAACAGATACGCAGTATTTT. Its protein is CASSEGTDTQYF.

This clone has a count of ten or more. The gene calls are TRBV7-2 and TRBJ2-7, with D possibly TRBD1 on 5 matching bases. The germline CDR1 and CDR2 sequences are SGHTA and FQGNSA. V lost 4 bases, J lost 4 bases, and 11 bases lay in between. The CDR3 loop spans 13 amino acids. The CDR3 protein is CASSSRGQYEQYF. In DNA form, the CDR3 reads TGTGCCAGCAGCTCAAGGGGTCAGTACGAGCAGTACTTC.

On this clone itself: A clone one base away is much larger, so this may be a read error. This chain connects TRBV11-1 to TRBJ2-1, with a possible D match to TRBD2 (5 bases). Germline V gene data show CDR1 as SGHAT and CDR2 as FQDESV (reference sequence). The CDR3 loop spans 17 amino acids. The DNA of the CDR3 is TGTGCCAGCAGATTAGGGATAGCGTCGATCTCCTACAATGAGCAGTTCTTC. It translates to CASRLGIASISYNEQFF.

This clone was picked up a small number of times. Just one base apart from a much larger clone, this may be a read error. The chain is built from TRBV29-1 and TRBJ1-1; 9 bases line up with TRBD1. The CDR3 contains 14 residues. Unmatched junction bases numbered 6, after V lost 3 bases and J lost 4 bases. The germline V gene has CDR1 SQVTM and CDR2 ANQGSEA. The DNA for the CDR3 is TGCAGCGTTGAGGGGACAGGGAAGGTCACTGAAGCTTTCTTT. The encoded protein is CSVEGTGKVTEAFF.

This clone was seen ten or more times. This chain connects TRBV18 to TRBJ1-1; D gene ambiguous. This CDR3 region has 12 residues. Per the germline V gene, CDR1 is KGHSH and CDR2 is LQKENI. Between the trimmed V and J ends, which lost 2 bases and 3 bases, there was a span of 4 bases. CDR3 region: CASSPGDTEAFF. In DNA form, the CDR3 reads TGTGCCAGCTCACCAGGGGACACTGAAGCTTTCTTT.

There are many counts of this clone. Possible read error: a much larger clone is one base away. V usage is TRBV6-1 and J usage is TRBJ1-1; no reliable D call. Germline V CDR1 and CDR2: MNHNS, SASEGT. The CDR3 spans 15 residues. The CDR3 nucleotides are TGTGCCGGCAGTGAAGCACCGGGCCGATGGGTTGAAGCTTTCTTT. Translating gives CAGSEAPGRWVEAFF.

This clone has ten or more counts. The chain links TRBV12-3 or TRBV12-4 to TRBJ1-2; TRBD1 matches 12 bases. The CDR3 covers 14 residues. After removal of 5 bases from V and 8 bases from J, the junction contained 6 bases not matched to a gene. The CDR3 spells CASSMGQGANGYTF. The DNA for the CDR3 is TGTGCCAGCAGTATGGGACAGGGGGCGAACGGCTACACCTTC.

This clone was counted ten times or more. Other DNA sequences in the sample encode the same CDR3. J is TRBJ2-7 and V is TRBV20-1, with D possibly being TRBD1 or TRBD2 (5 bases each). V was pared by 3 bases and J by 5 bases, with 26 bases between. CDR3 length equals 17 residues. Germline V gives CDR1 DFQATT, CDR2 SNEGSKA (reference sequence). The CDR3 reads CSASSGLPGTALNEQYF. The CDR3 DNA is TGCAGTGCTAGCTCCGGACTGCCGGGGACGGCCTTAAACGAGCAGTACTTC.

This clone was detected ten times or more. This chain uses TRBV19 with TRBJ2-2, with D uncertain. The V gene's germline CDR1 is LNHDA and CDR2 SQIVND (reference sequence). Deletions cut 4 bases from V and 3 bases from J, with 18 bases between. This CDR3 contains 17 residues. CDR3 sequence: CASSSLIEMLDTGELFF. The CDR3 DNA reads as TGTGCCAGTAGTAGTCTAATAGAGATGTTGGACACCGGGGAGCTGTTTTTT.

In this sample, this clone turned up many times. The rearrangement links TRBV5-1 to TRBJ1-1; D not resolved. V dropped 3 bases and J dropped 0 bases, with 18 bases sitting between them. Germline lookup yields CDR1 SGHRS and CDR2 YFSETQ. The CDR3 consists of 17 residues. CDR3 sequence (DNA): TGCGCCAGCAGCTCGGGGAATGTGGTTAGGATGAACACTGAAGCTTTCTTT. This sequence encodes CASSSGNVVRMNTEAFF.

Ten or more counts support this clone. The chain is built from TRBV19 and TRBJ1-1; 7 bases are shared with TRBD1. The length of the CDR3 is 18 residues. Germline CDR1 is LNHDA and CDR2 is SQIVND (reference sequence). Trimming removed 2 bases from V and 0 bases from J; junction bases left unmatched: 12. CDR3 nucleotide sequence: TGTGCCAGTAGTATATTTTATGGCACCGGGACAGTGAACACTGAAGCTTTCTTT. As protein: CASSIFYGTGTVNTEAFF.

This clone was observed many times. This CDR3 is also generated by other DNA sequences in the sample. The gene calls are TRBV27 and TRBJ2-1, with TRBD2 identical over 12 bases. The ends lost 6 bases at V and 5 bases at J; junction bases unmatched: 8. The CDR3 is made up of 16 amino acids. Germline CDR1 MNHEY, CDR2 SMNVEV (reference sequence). CDR3 DNA sequence: TGTGCCAGCAGCCGACTAGCGGGAGAATCTCACAATGAGCAGTTCTTC. Translation: CASSRLAGESHNEQFF.

This clone was seen a handful of times. The chain joins TRBV6-1 to TRBJ1-4; no clear D gene. Trimming left V 0 bases short and J 8 bases short, with 10 bases between. CDR1 and CDR2 (germline): MNHNS, SASEGT. The CDR3 has 14 amino acids. This chain's CDR3 is CASSEAHGLEKLFF. DNA of the CDR3: TGTGCCAGCAGTGAAGCTCACGGGTTGGAAAAACTGTTTTTT.

This clone was recorded at least ten times. The V gene is TRBV7-2, the J gene TRBJ1-1, with no clear D. Germline V gene data show CDR1 as SGHTA and CDR2 as FQGNSA. There are 14 residues in the CDR3. V lost 2 bases and J lost 1, with 8 bases in between. CDR3 protein: CASSLPGTNTEAFF. The CDR3 DNA is TGTGCCAGCAGCTTACCGGGAACGAACACTGAAGCTTTCTTT. Looking up the rest from reference TRBV7-2 and TRBJ1-1 gives the full variable domain: GAGVSQSPSNKVTEKGKDVELRCDPISGHTALYWYRQSLGQGLEFLIYFQGNSAPDKSGLPSDRFSAERTGGSVSTLTIQRTQQEDSAVYLCASSLPGTNTEAFFGQGTRLTVV.

There are many counts of this clone. The rearrangement uses TRBV24-1 and TRBJ2-3; TRBD1 might be the D (6 bases). Germline V gene lookup returns CDR1 KGHDR and CDR2 SFDVKD. Trimming took off 3 bases at V and 4 bases at J, with 19 bases between the two ends. The CDR3 runs to 17 residues. The CDR3 loop is CATSDPEPGVEADTQYF. CDR3 nucleotides: TGTGCCACCAGTGATCCAGAACCAGGGGTGGAGGCAGATACGCAGTATTTT.

The genes are TRBV20-1 and TRBJ2-7; 7 positions agree with TRBD2. Germline assignment: CDR1 DFQATT and CDR2 SNEGSKA (reference sequence). CDR3 length: 13 amino acids. Trimming took 6 bases from V and 0 from J; bases not matched to a gene: 5. Here the CDR3 DNA reads TGCAGTGCGGGGCGGGGGAGCTCCTACGAGCAGTACTTC. Translating it yields CSAGRGSSYEQYF.

This clone was counted ten times or more. This rearrangement joins TRBV28 to TRBJ1-3, with 7 bases that match TRBD1. Per germline, CDR1 MDHEN and CDR2 SYDVKM. Trimming cost V 5 bases and J 4 bases; bases outside gene matches: 8. This CDR3 comprises 15 residues. Written as DNA, the CDR3 is TGTGCCAGCAGTCGGCGGACAGGTTGGGGAAACACCATATATTTT. Translating it yields CASSRRTGWGNTIYF.

This clone was detected ten times or more. This chain links TRBV7-3 with TRBJ2-3; no clear D. The germline V gene has CDR1 SGHTA and CDR2 FQGTGA. The CDR3 consists of 13 residues. V was trimmed by 5 bases and J by 3 bases, leaving 9 bases between them. This CDR3 reads CASSREGTDTQYF. The CDR3 region has the DNA TGTGCCAGCAGCAGGGAAGGGACAGATACGCAGTATTTT.

The CDR3 region has the DNA TGTGCCAGCAGTGTACTGGAGGCCAATGAGCAGTTCTTC. As protein: CASSVLEANEQFF. This chain connects TRBV2 to TRBJ2-1; D might be TRBD2 (5 bases). V was shortened by 4 bases and J by 6 bases, with 10 bases between the two germline ends. Per the germline V gene, CDR1 is SNHLY and CDR2 is FYNNEI. This CDR3 is 13 amino acids long.

This clone was recorded many times. The V and J genes are TRBV5-6 and TRBJ2-7; D remains ambiguous. Deletions cut 4 bases from V and 0 bases from J, with 5 bases between. The CDR3 length is 12 residues. The germline V gene encodes CDR1 SGHDT and CDR2 YYEEEE. In DNA, the CDR3 is TGTGCCAGCAGCCGGGCCTCCTACGAGCAGTACTTC. Translating gives CASSRASYEQYF.

This clone was counted at least ten times. This same CDR3 is encoded by further DNA sequences in the sample. V gene TRBV24-1 combines with J gene TRBJ2-4; tentatively, D is TRBD1 (6 bases). Germline CDR1 is KGHDR and CDR2 is SFDVKD. The CDR3 has 15 residues. Trimming stripped 4 bases from V and 3 bases from J, with 12 bases between. For the CDR3, the DNA is TGTGCCACCAGTGAATCAGGGGTGGGCAAAAACATTCAGTACTTC. Residues: CATSESGVGKNIQYF.

This clone was detected many times. The identical CDR3 is also encoded by other nucleotide sequences in the sample. The genes are TRBV4-1 and TRBJ2-7; 9 nucleotides align to TRBD2. Per the germline V gene, CDR1 is MGHRA and CDR2 is YSYEKL. Trimming took 1 base from V and 4 from J; bases not matched to a gene: 5. CDR3 length: 15 amino acids. This CDR3 is CASSQVTSGSYEQYF. The CDR3 DNA sequence: TGCGCCAGCAGCCAAGTTACTAGCGGGTCTTACGAGCAGTACTTC.

In this sample, this clone turned up many times. The chain couples TRBV7-2 to TRBJ2-1; 8 bases align to TRBD2. Germline CDR1 reads SGHTA; CDR2 reads FQGNSA. V was pared by 1 base and J by 9 bases, with 5 bases of the junction left unmatched. This CDR3 spans 14 amino acids. The CDR3 bases are TGTGCCAGCAGCTTAGGAGCGGGGGCCGGTGAGCAGTTCTTC. It translates to CASSLGAGAGEQFF.

This clone was counted at least ten times. V is TRBV10-2 and J is TRBJ2-3, with D perhaps matching TRBD2 (5 bases). This CDR3 is 12 amino acids long. Per germline, CDR1 WSHSY and CDR2 SAAADI. Trimming left V 6 bases short and J 6 bases short, with 10 bases between. The CDR3 nucleotides are TGCGCCAGCAGCCCAACTAGGGATACGCAGTATTTT. As protein: CASSPTRDTQYF.

In its sample, this clone was seen many times. This chain joins TRBV7-2 and TRBJ2-1; 15 nucleotides agree with TRBD2. The CDR3 covers 16 residues. Germline V gene data show CDR1 as SGHTA and CDR2 as FQGNSA. V was clipped by 4 bases and J by 6 bases; unmatched bases: 4. CDR3 sequence reads: CASSSWTSGRGNEQFF. The CDR3 region has the DNA TGTGCCAGCAGCTCCTGGACTAGCGGGAGGGGCAATGAGCAGTTCTTC.

This clone was seen a handful of times. A much larger clone lies a single base off, so this may be a read error. This sample includes further DNA sequences coding for the same CDR3. This chain links TRBV5-1 with TRBJ2-5; TRBD2 agrees at 9 bases. CDR1 and CDR2 from the germline V gene are SGHRS and YFSETQ. The CDR3 is 14 residues long. This chain's CDR3 is CASSLGASGETQYF. DNA for the CDR3: TGCGCCAGCAGCTTGGGGGCTAGCGGGGAGACACAGTACTTC.

This clone turned up a few times. This may be a read error: a much more frequent sequence differs by one nucleotide. CDR3 bases: TGTGCCAGCAGTTACGCCGGGGGTTTTTACAATGAGCAGTTCTTC. Its protein is CASSYAGGFYNEQFF. The V and J genes are TRBV6-2 or TRBV6-3 and TRBJ2-1, with D possibly matching TRBD2 (6 bases). Germline V lookup: CDR1 MNHEY, CDR2 SVGEGT. The CDR3 consists of 15 residues. Trimming took off 2 bases at V and 4 bases at J, with 12 bases between the two ends.

This clone has just a few counts. The chain links TRBV7-2 to TRBJ2-1; tentatively, D is TRBD2 (5 bases). V was clipped by 5 bases and J by 10 bases, with 9 bases between them. Germline V gives CDR1 SGHTA, CDR2 FQGNSA. This CDR3 region has 11 residues. In DNA, the CDR3 is TGTGCCAGCAGCCCCGGGAACGAGCAGTTCTTC. Amino acids: CASSPGNEQFF.